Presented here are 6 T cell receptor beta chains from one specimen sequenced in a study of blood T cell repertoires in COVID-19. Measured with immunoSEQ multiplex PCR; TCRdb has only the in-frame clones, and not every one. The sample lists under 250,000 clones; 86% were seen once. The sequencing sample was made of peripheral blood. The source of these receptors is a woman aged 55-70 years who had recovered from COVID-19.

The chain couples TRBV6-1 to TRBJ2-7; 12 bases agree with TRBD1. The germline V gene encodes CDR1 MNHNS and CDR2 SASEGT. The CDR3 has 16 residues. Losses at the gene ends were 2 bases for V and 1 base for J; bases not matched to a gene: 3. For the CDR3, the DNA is TGTGCCAGCAGTGAATGGGACAGGGGGCGATCCTACGAGCAGTACTTC. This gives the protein CASSEWDRGRSYEQYF.

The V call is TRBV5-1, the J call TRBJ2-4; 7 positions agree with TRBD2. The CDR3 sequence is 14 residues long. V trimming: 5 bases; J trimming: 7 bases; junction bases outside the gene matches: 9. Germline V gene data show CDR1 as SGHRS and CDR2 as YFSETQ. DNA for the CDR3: TGCGCCAGCAGGCGGGTAATCGGGGGGAACATTCAGTACTTC. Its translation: CASRRVIGGNIQYF.

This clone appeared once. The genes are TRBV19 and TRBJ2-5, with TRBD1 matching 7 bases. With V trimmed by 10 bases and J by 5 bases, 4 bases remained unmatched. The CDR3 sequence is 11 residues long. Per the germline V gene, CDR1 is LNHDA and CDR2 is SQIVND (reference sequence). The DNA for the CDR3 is TGTGCCACGACAGGGTGGGAGACCCAGTACTTC. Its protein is CATTGWETQYF.

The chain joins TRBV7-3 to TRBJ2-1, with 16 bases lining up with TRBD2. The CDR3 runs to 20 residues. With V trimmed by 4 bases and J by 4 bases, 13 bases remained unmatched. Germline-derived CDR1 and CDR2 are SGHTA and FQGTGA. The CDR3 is CASSSPGLAGGTTIYNEQFF. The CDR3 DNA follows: TGTGCCAGCAGCTCGCCGGGACTAGCGGGGGGGACCACGATTTACAATGAGCAGTTCTTC.

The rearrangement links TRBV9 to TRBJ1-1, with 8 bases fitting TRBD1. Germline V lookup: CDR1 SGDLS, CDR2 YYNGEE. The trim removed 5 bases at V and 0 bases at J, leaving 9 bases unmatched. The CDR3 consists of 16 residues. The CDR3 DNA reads TGTGCCAGCAGTACGTCAGGGGGCTTCATGAACACTGAAGCTTTCTTT. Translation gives CASSTSGGFMNTEAFF.

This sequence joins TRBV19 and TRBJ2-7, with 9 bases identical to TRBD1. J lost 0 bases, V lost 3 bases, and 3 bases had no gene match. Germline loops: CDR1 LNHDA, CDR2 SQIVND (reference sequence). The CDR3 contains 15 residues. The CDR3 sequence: CASSIPGQGSYEQYF. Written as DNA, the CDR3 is TGTGCCAGTAGTATCCCGGGACAGGGCTCCTACGAGCAGTACTTC.